Listed below are T cell receptor beta chains from one sample, sequenced in a study of blood T cell repertoires in COVID-19. Generated by immunoSEQ multiplex PCR, the TCRdb table keeps only in-frame clones and is missing some. The sample consists of more than 150,000 clones, about 86% of them appearing once. Sequences were obtained from peripheral blood. The receptors were gathered from a woman between 70 and 85 years old with acute or convalescent COVID-19. The CDR3 runs from the conserved cysteine through the conserved F or W. The D gene is left open where the match is weak. The size of a clone is reported for some rows only, either as once, few or many, or as a class for expanded clones.

TRBV19	TRBJ1-2	14	few	-	CASSPRGGPYGYTF	TGTGCCAGTAGCCCTAGGGGGGGTCCCTATGGCTACACCTTC
TRBV16	TRBJ1-6	13	-	-	CASSHPGITPLHF	TGTGCCAGCAGCCATCCAGGGATTACACCCCTCCACTTT
TRBV3-1/TRBV3-2	TRBJ1-2	11	few	-	CASSQGQSGTF	TGTGCCAGCAGCCAAGGACAGTCGGGCACCTTC
TRBV2	TRBJ2-7	13	-	TRBD1	CASSKDRGGEQYF	TGTGCCAGCAGTAAGGACAGGGGCGGTGAGCAGTACTTC
TRBV5-1	TRBJ1-4	14	-	-	CASSLEQTGEKLFF	TGCGCCAGCAGCTTGGAACAGACCGGTGAAAAACTGTTTTTT
TRBV11-2	TRBJ2-3	16	few	TRBD2	CASSPRPGGGTDTQYF	TGTGCCAGCAGCCCTAGGCCCGGGGGGGGCACAGATACGCAGTATTTT
TRBV7-9	TRBJ1-1	16	-	TRBD1	CASSLEGTGGPGEAFF	TGTGCCAGCAGCTTAGAGGGGACAGGGGGTCCTGGAGAAGCTTTCTTT
TRBV7-9	TRBJ2-2	19	-	TRBD2	CASPISRLAGGPNTGELFF	TGTGCCAGCCCTATTAGTCGGCTAGCGGGGGGCCCGAACACCGGGGAGCTGTTTTTT
TRBV2	TRBJ1-5	15	-	-	CASGGVEGLNQPQHF	TGTGCCAGCGGGGGCGTCGAGGGCCTCAATCAGCCCCAGCATTTT
TRBV28	TRBJ1-5	15	-	-	CASSLTGGGNQPQHF	TGTGCCAGCAGTTTAACGGGGGGCGGCAATCAGCCCCAGCATTTT
TRBV5-1	TRBJ2-3	13	-	TRBD2	CASSFTSADTQYF	TGCGCCAGCAGCTTCACTAGCGCAGATACGCAGTATTTT
TRBV27	TRBJ1-2	13	-	-	CASSFSGLGGYTF	TGTGCCAGCAGTTTCAGCGGGTTGGGTGGCTACACCTTC
TRBV4-2	TRBJ2-1	18	-	TRBD2	CASSQGLAGGFSYNEQFF	TGTGCCAGCAGCCAAGGACTAGCGGGGGGCTTCTCCTACAATGAGCAGTTCTTC
TRBV4-3	TRBJ1-3	17	-	-	CASSQTRAGYSGNTIYF	TGCGCCAGCAGCCAAACCAGGGCAGGGTACTCTGGAAACACCATATATTTT
TRBV4-3	TRBJ2-1	16	-	TRBD2	CASSQGSGISYNEQFF	TGCGCCAGCAGCCAGGGAAGCGGGATCTCCTACAATGAGCAGTTCTTC
TRBV5-6	TRBJ2-7	15	-	-	CASSKGKIRGAEQYF	TGTGCCAGCAGCAAGGGTAAAATCAGGGGGGCCGAGCAGTACTTC
TRBV7-2	TRBJ1-5	12	-	TRBD1	CASRTGDQPQHF	TGTGCCAGCAGGACAGGGGACCAGCCCCAGCATTTT
TRBV7-2	TRBJ1-2	14	-	-	CASSLIGQSYGYTF	TGTGCCAGCAGCTTAATTGGACAGTCCTATGGCTACACCTTC
TRBV7-2	TRBJ2-7	13	-	TRBD2	CASSWTSLYEQYF	TGTGCCAGCAGCTGGACTAGCCTCTACGAGCAGTACTTC
TRBV9	TRBJ2-3	13	-	-	CASSALSEDTQYF	TGTGCCAGCAGCGCACTTAGCGAGGATACGCAGTATTTT